Listed below are T cell receptor beta chains from one sample, sequenced in a study of T cells after yellow fever vaccination. A single record per CDR3 protein comes from TCRdb applying MiXCR to the 5' RACE reads. The repertoire holds 300,000 to 400,000 distinct CDR3 sequences, with 8.7% as singletons. Sequences were derived from PBMCs, sampled on the day of the first yellow fever vaccination. The receptors stem from a man younger than 35 who received the YFV17D yellow fever vaccine. The CDR3 runs from the conserved cysteine through the conserved F or W. A D gene is named only where the DNA matches it firmly. A row's size may be missing; if present it is once, few, many or a size class.

clone_size d_call j_call v_call cdr3_aa cdr3_nt
few NA TRBJ2-7 TRBV11-2 CASSLGPFEQYF TGTGCCAGCAGCTTAGGACCGTTCGAGCAGTACTTC
few TRBD1 TRBJ2-5 TRBV5-1 CASSGGTGGRKTQYF TGCGCCAGCAGCGGAGGGACAGGGGGCCGGAAGACCCAGTACTTC
NA TRBD2 TRBJ2-7 TRBV7-2 CASSFPGGGREQYF TGTGCCAGCAGCTTCCCGGGGGGGGGACGCGAGCAGTACTTC
NA NA TRBJ1-5 TRBV15 CATSRDKAGIIGNQPQHF TGTGCCACCAGCAGAGATAAAGCAGGGATTATTGGCAATCAGCCCCAGCATTTT
NA NA TRBJ1-6 TRBV7-9 CASSLRGGSPYNSPLHF TGTGCCAGCAGCTTACGGGGTGGCAGCCCCTATAATTCACCCCTCCACTTT
few TRBD1 TRBJ1-2 TRBV12-3/TRBV12-4 CASSSPRTGEGVYGYTF TGTGCCAGCAGTTCGCCTCGGACAGGGGAGGGGGTCTATGGCTACACCTTC
NA TRBD2 TRBJ2-7 TRBV11-2 CASSLGGGGGYEQYF TGTGCCAGCAGCTTAGGCGGGGGGGGTGGATACGAGCAGTACTTC
few NA TRBJ2-1 TRBV5-1 CASGFGWQIWQFF TGCGCCAGCGGGTTCGGATGGCAGATATGGCAGTTCTTC
few TRBD2 TRBJ2-1 TRBV19 CASSIASSGGFYNEQFF TGTGCCAGTAGTATCGCGTCTAGCGGGGGGTTCTACAATGAGCAGTTCTTC
many NA TRBJ2-3 TRBV5-1 CASSSDTDTQYF TGTGCCAGCAGCTCCGACACAGATACGCAGTATTTT
few TRBD2 TRBJ2-7 TRBV5-4 CASSSGLAGELGREQYF TGTGCCAGCAGCTCCGGACTAGCGGGGGAACTTGGAAGGGAGCAGTACTTC
NA TRBD1 TRBJ1-1 TRBV9 CASSLEQGAHTEAFF TGTGCCAGCAGCCTTGAACAGGGGGCCCACACTGAAGCTTTCTTT
NA TRBD2 TRBJ2-1 TRBV5-1 CASSLSGLVRDEQFF TGCGCCAGCAGCTTGTCTGGACTAGTTAGGGATGAGCAGTTCTTC
NA NA TRBJ1-2 TRBV7-3 CASSLAGGGNYGYTF TGTGCCAGCAGCTTAGCTGGGGGCGGCAACTATGGCTACACCTTC
few TRBD2 TRBJ2-3 TRBV7-7 CASSSSRGPYRLAGVPSTDTQYF TGTGCCAGCAGCAGTTCGAGGGGGCCTTATAGACTAGCGGGGGTACCTAGCACAGATACGCAGTATTTT
NA NA TRBJ2-4 TRBV10-1 CASSDLTEIAKNIQYF TGCGCCAGCAGTGACCTGACAGAGATAGCCAAAAACATTCAGTACTTC
NA TRBD1 TRBJ2-7 TRBV7-2 CASSLSYSGTVSYEQYF TGTGCCAGCAGCTTAAGTTACTCCGGGACAGTATCCTACGAGCAGTACTTC
NA NA TRBJ2-5 TRBV10-3 CAISPLQEVTQYF TGTGCCATCAGTCCCTTACAGGAAGTGACCCAGTACTTC
few TRBD1 TRBJ2-3 TRBV20-1 CSAGTGGSIHTADTQYF TGCAGTGCTGGGACAGGGGGTTCGATCCACACAGCAGATACGCAGTATTTT
few NA TRBJ2-5 TRBV12-3/TRBV12-4 CASSFRDGLRTQYF TGTGCCAGCAGTTTCAGGGATGGGTTGCGGACCCAGTACTTC
NA TRBD2 TRBJ2-2 TRBV7-2 CASSFVRAGGGELFF TGTGCCAGCAGCTTTGTCAGAGCGGGGGGCGGGGAGCTGTTTTTT
NA NA TRBJ2-1 TRBV15 CATSRDGPGSPNEQFF TGTGCCACCAGCAGAGATGGGCCAGGGAGCCCCAATGAGCAGTTCTTC
NA NA TRBJ2-7 TRBV14 CASSHPTAEQYF TGTGCCAGCAGCCACCCTACCGCCGAGCAGTACTTC
NA NA TRBJ2-3 TRBV7-2 CASSLGRHTDTQYF TGTGCCAGCAGCTTAGGCAGGCACACAGATACGCAGTATTTT
NA NA TRBJ2-2 TRBV12-3/TRBV12-4 CASSRPRAGELFF TGTGCCAGCAGCCGACCTCGGGCCGGGGAGCTGTTTTTT
few NA TRBJ1-4 TRBV18 CASSTSGLEKLFF TGTGCCAGCTCGACCTCAGGGTTGGAAAAACTGTTTTTT
NA NA TRBJ2-3 TRBV7-8 CASSLLMGSGSTDTQYF TGTGCCAGCAGCTTACTTATGGGGAGCGGAAGCACAGATACGCAGTATTTT
many NA TRBJ1-5 TRBV14 CASSLHGNQPQHF TGTGCCAGCAGCTTGCATGGGAATCAGCCCCAGCATTTT
NA TRBD1 TRBJ2-2 TRBV5-1 CASSHRGLKDTGELFF TGCGCCAGCAGCCACAGGGGATTGAAGGACACCGGGGAGCTGTTTTTT
NA NA TRBJ2-1 TRBV4-1 CASSQVNGDNEQFF TGCGCCAGCAGCCAAGTAAATGGGGACAATGAGCAGTTCTTC
NA TRBD2 TRBJ2-1 TRBV11-2 CASSPGTSGWNEQFF TGTGCCAGCAGTCCCGGGACTAGCGGGTGGAATGAGCAGTTCTTC
many TRBD2 TRBJ2-5 TRBV7-2 CASSTGTSVWGETQYF TGTGCCAGCAGCACCGGGACTAGCGTTTGGGGAGAGACCCAGTACTTC
NA NA TRBJ1-2 TRBV29-1 CSDNSKFYGYTF TGCAGCGATAATTCGAAGTTCTATGGCTACACCTTC
few NA TRBJ2-3 TRBV5-4 CASSSADSTDTQYF TGTGCCAGCAGCTCGGCGGACAGCACAGATACGCAGTATTTT
NA NA TRBJ2-5 TRBV5-6 CARRRMKETQYF TGTGCCAGGAGACGGATGAAAGAGACCCAGTACTTC
many NA TRBJ1-5 TRBV3-1 CASSQPEQPQHF TGTGCCAGCAGCCAACCAGAACAGCCCCAGCATTTT
few NA TRBJ1-6 TRBV7-9 CASSLGTWENHLHF TGTGCCAGCAGCTTAGGGACATGGGAGAATCACCTCCACTTT
many TRBD1 TRBJ2-7 TRBV3-1 CASSRTPTGGSYEQYF TGTGCCAGCAGCCGCACACCGACAGGGGGCTCCTACGAGCAGTACTTC
NA NA TRBJ1-5 TRBV30 CAWRDSNQPQHF TGTGCCTGGCGGGATAGCAATCAGCCCCAGCATTTT
NA NA TRBJ2-1 TRBV12-3/TRBV12-4 CASSLSHSGSSYNEQFF TGTGCCAGCAGTTTATCGCATTCAGGGAGCTCCTACAATGAGCAGTTCTTC
NA TRBD2 TRBJ2-3 TRBV4-3 CASSQDRLAGGRTDTQYF TGCGCCAGCAGCCAAGATCGATTAGCGGGGGGGCGCACAGATACGCAGTATTTT
few NA TRBJ2-3 TRBV19 CASRPPTRTEHTDTQYF TGTGCCAGTAGGCCCCCCACGAGGACAGAACACACAGATACGCAGTATTTT
NA NA TRBJ1-5 TRBV7-2 CASSPNRGWQPQHF TGTGCCAGCAGTCCAAACCGGGGTTGGCAGCCCCAGCATTTT
NA NA TRBJ1-2 TRBV20-1 CSARDGGNYGYTF TGCAGTGCTAGGGACGGCGGGAACTATGGCTACACCTTC
few NA TRBJ1-1 TRBV19 CASSIKGWGTEAFF TGTGCCAGTAGTATAAAGGGGTGGGGCACTGAAGCTTTCTTT
NA TRBD1 TRBJ2-7 TRBV6-1 CASTFQTGDEQYF TGTGCCAGCACCTTTCAAACAGGGGACGAGCAGTACTTC
few TRBD1 TRBJ2-1 TRBV5-1 CASSLERGQEFF TGCGCCAGCAGCTTGGAAAGGGGACAGGAGTTCTTC
NA TRBD2 TRBJ2-5 TRBV24-1 CATSDRPTSGGSETQYF TGTGCCACCAGTGATCGGCCGACTAGCGGGGGCTCTGAGACCCAGTACTTC